This T cell receptor (beta chain) was recorded in a study of tissue T cells after allogeneic stem cell transplantation. Time point here: mouse harvest day 14 after allogeneic transplant. The graft held 10^6 splenic CD5+ T cells and 10^7 T-cell-depleted bone marrow cells. Tissues came from B6→BALB/c major-mismatch GVHD mice at day 7 or 14. Clones were read by immunoSEQ multiplex PCR, and TCRdb kept only the in-frame ones, dropping some. The repertoire holds under 9,000 clones, with roughly 38% as singletons. Concerning this clone itself: Its antigen remains unknown. Mouse names are used for the genes. The CDR3 is cut off 1 residue early in the read; its end comes from the germline J gene.

Study-wide points: Few T cell clones were shared across patients, but motif clusters showed tissue-specific shared signatures. In patients and mice, blood and spleen missed much of tissue repertoire.

Between the trimmed V and J ends, which lost 3 bases and 6 bases, there was a span of 4 bases. CDR1 and CDR2 (germline): KGHPV, FQNQEV (reference sequence). CDR3 size: 11 residues. This sequence was found in a female BALB/c mouse given C57BL/6 T cells with graft-versus-host disease after an allogeneic hematopoietic cell transplant. Material: skin. The rearrangement links TRBV26 to TRBJ2-3; D is uncertain. CDR3 in amino acids: CASSLGETLYF. Partial CDR3 DNA: TGTGCCAGCAGTCTAGGGGAAACGCTGTAT.